These 9 T cell receptor beta chains originate from one sample sequenced in a study of OX40 agonist ivuxolimab in advanced cancers. Here immunoSEQ multiplex PCR was the method, and the copy in TCRdb shows in-frame clones only, minus some. This sample yields 40,000 to 55,000 clones, of which roughly 84% are seen a single time; less than 25% belongs to the top ten. The sequences come from CD4+ or CD8+ T cells sorted from blood, collected in a trial of the OX40 agonist ivuxolimab. The receptors were gathered from an adult with an advanced solid tumor such as melanoma, head and neck, liver or kidney cancer.

The chain uses TRBV6-4 and TRBJ2-3; D unresolved. The CDR3 contains 15 residues. V lost 0 bases and J lost 2, with 9 bases in between. The germline V gene has CDR1 MRHNA and CDR2 SNTAGT. This CDR3 is CASSDSVGPTDTQYF. The CDR3 bases are TGTGCCAGCAGTGACTCGGTCGGCCCCACAGATACGCAGTATTTT.

This clone was picked up a small number of times. The V gene is TRBV30, the J gene TRBJ1-4; D is ambiguous. V lost 0 bases and J lost 12, with 11 bases in between. Germline loops: CDR1 GTSNPN, CDR2 SVGIG (reference sequence). The CDR3 is 12 amino acids. As DNA, the CDR3 is TGTGCCTGGAGTGTAGCGTGGGAAGAACTGTTTTTT. Encoded protein: CAWSVAWEELFF.

This chain joins TRBV30 and TRBJ2-2; 7 bases line up with TRBD2. V dropped 0 bases and J dropped 8; count of bases not matched to a gene: 6. The germline V gene has CDR1 GTSNPN and CDR2 SVGIG (reference sequence). This CDR3 has 14 amino acids. The CDR3 region is CAWSVGREVGELFF. Written as DNA, the CDR3 is TGTGCCTGGAGTGTAGGGAGGGAGGTGGGGGAGCTGTTTTTT.

This sequence joins TRBV14 and TRBJ2-7, with D perhaps matching TRBD2 (5 bases). Per the germline V gene, CDR1 is SGHDN and CDR2 is FVKESK. The CDR3 extends over 13 amino acids. The V gene lost 1 base and the J gene lost 5 bases, with 9 bases spanning the gap. This CDR3 reads CASSQASFHEQYF. Written as DNA, the CDR3 is TGTGCCAGCAGCCAAGCTAGCTTCCACGAGCAGTACTTC.

J is TRBJ2-5 and V is TRBV6-5; no definite D call. The V gene's germline CDR1 is MNHEY and CDR2 SVGAGI. Between the trimmed V and J ends, which lost 6 bases and 1 base, there was a span of 9 bases. CDR3 size: 13 residues. CDR3 residues: CASSPGGQETQYF. CDR3 sequence (DNA): TGTGCCAGCAGCCCAGGCGGCCAAGAGACCCAGTACTTC.

This rearrangement joins TRBV28 to TRBJ2-3; no firm D call. Germline CDR1 reads MDHEN; CDR2 reads SYDVKM. Trimming shortened V by 3 bases and J by 3 bases, and 13 bases separated the two germline ends. There are 15 residues in the CDR3. The CDR3 loop is CASSFAQDGTDTQYF. DNA for the CDR3: TGTGCCAGCAGTTTTGCTCAGGATGGGACAGATACGCAGTATTTT. Full variable domain (rest looked up from reference TRBV28 and TRBJ2-3): DVKVTQSSRYLVKRTGEKVFLECVQDMDHENMFWYRQDPGLGLRLIYFSYDVKMKEKGDIPEGYSVSREKKERFSLILESASTNQTSMYLCASSFAQDGTDTQYFGPGTRLTVL.

This chain connects TRBV19 to TRBJ2-1; 8 nucleotides line up with TRBD2. Germline V gives CDR1 LNHDA, CDR2 SQIVND (reference sequence). The CDR3 is 18 residues long. V gave up 1 base and J gave up 2 bases; unmatched junction bases: 10. The CDR3 DNA reads TGTGCCAGTAGTATAGGACTAGCGCTCCAGAACGCCTACAATGAGCAGTTCTTC. Its translation is CASSIGLALQNAYNEQFF.

The rearrangement joins TRBV28 to TRBJ2-4; tentatively, D is TRBD1 (6 bases). The CDR3 runs to 17 residues. Germline-derived CDR1 and CDR2 are MDHEN and SYDVKM. Between the trimmed V and J ends, which lost 6 bases and 0 bases, there was a span of 18 bases. Here the CDR3 reads CASSPIRTDIAKNIQYF. In nucleotides, the CDR3 is TGTGCCAGCAGCCCCATACGGACAGATATAGCCAAAAACATTCAGTACTTC.

This clone appeared once. The DNA of the CDR3 is TGTGCCAGTAGTATCTCCGGCGGACCCTACGAGCAGTACTTC. It is translated as CASSISGGPYEQYF. This chain uses TRBV19 with TRBJ2-7; D is ambiguous. Germline V gene lookup returns CDR1 LNHDA and CDR2 SQIVND (reference sequence). With 3 bases removed from V and 2 bases from J, the gap between germline ends came to 11 bases. The CDR3 totals 14 residues.